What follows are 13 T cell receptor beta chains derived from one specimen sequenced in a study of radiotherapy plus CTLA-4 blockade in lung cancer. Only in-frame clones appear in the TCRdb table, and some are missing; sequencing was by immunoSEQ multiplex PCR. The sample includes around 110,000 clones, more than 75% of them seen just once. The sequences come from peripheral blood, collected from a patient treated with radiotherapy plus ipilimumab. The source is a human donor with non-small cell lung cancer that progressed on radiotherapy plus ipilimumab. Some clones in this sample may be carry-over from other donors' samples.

The CDR3 bases are TGTGCCAGCAGCTTAGCGGGAGGGAGCGAGACCCAGTACTTC. Translated, it gives CASSLAGGSETQYF. The V and J genes are TRBV7-9 and TRBJ2-5, with TRBD2 matching 7 bases. This CDR3 is 14 amino acids long. J gave up 5 bases and V 0 bases, and 3 bases lay outside the gene matches. Germline V CDR1 and CDR2: SEHNR, FQNEAQ (reference sequence).

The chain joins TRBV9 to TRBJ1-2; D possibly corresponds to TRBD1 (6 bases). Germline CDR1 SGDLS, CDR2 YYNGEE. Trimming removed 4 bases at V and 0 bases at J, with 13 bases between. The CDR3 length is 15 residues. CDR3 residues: CASSTWTEANYGYTF. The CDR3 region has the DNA TGTGCCAGCAGCACTTGGACAGAAGCTAACTATGGCTACACCTTC.

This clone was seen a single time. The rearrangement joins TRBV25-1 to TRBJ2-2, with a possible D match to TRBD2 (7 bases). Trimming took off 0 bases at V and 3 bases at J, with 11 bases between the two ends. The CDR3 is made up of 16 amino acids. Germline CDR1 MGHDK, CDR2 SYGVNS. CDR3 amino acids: CASSEYGGAYTGELFF. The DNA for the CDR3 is TGTGCCAGCAGTGAATATGGGGGGGCTTACACCGGGGAGCTGTTTTTT. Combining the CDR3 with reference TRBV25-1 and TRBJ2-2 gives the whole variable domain EADIYQTPRYLVIGTGKKITLECSQTMGHDKMYWYQQDPGMELHLIHYSYGVNSTEKGDLSSESTVSRIRTEHFPLTLESARPSHTSQYLCASSEYGGAYTGELFFGEGSRLTVL.

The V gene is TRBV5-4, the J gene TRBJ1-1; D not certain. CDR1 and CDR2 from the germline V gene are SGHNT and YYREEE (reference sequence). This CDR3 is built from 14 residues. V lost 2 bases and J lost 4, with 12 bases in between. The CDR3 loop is CASSFEGPSTEAFF. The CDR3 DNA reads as TGTGCCAGCAGCTTCGAGGGCCCGAGCACTGAAGCTTTCTTT.

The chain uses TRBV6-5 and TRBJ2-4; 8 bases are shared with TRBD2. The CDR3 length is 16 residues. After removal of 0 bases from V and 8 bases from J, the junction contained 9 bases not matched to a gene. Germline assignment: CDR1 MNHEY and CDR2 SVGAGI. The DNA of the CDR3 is TGTGCCAGCAGTTACTCACTCGCGGGGGGCCGGGACATTCAGTACTTC. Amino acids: CASSYSLAGGRDIQYF.

The CDR3 bases are TGTGCCAGTAGTATTGAACTTCGACAGGGTCACTCTGGGGCCAACGTCCTGACTTTC. Protein sequence: CASSIELRQGHSGANVLTF. The rearrangement links TRBV19 to TRBJ2-6; 7 bases match TRBD1. The trim removed 3 bases at V and 0 bases at J, leaving 11 bases unmatched. The CDR3 runs 19 residues. From germline, CDR1 is LNHDA and CDR2 SQIVND (reference sequence).

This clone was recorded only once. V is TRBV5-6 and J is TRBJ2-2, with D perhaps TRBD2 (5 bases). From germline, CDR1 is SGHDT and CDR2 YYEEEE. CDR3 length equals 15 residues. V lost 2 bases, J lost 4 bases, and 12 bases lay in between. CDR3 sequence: CASSFLTRGTGELFF. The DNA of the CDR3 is TGTGCCAGCAGCTTTCTAACCCGGGGCACCGGGGAGCTGTTTTTT.

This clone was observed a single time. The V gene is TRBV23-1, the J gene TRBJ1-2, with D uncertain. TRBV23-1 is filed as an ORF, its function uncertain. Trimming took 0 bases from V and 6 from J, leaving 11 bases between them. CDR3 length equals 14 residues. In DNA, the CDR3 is TGCGCCAGCAGTCAATCGCGGACGCTCCATGGCTACACCTTC. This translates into CASSQSRTLHGYTF.

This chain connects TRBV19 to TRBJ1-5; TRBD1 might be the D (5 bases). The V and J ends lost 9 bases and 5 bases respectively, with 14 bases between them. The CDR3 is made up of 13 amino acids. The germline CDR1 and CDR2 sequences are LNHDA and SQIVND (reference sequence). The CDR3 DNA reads TGTGCCAGCCGGGACTCCTGGGATCAGCCCCAGCATTTT. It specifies CASRDSWDQPQHF.

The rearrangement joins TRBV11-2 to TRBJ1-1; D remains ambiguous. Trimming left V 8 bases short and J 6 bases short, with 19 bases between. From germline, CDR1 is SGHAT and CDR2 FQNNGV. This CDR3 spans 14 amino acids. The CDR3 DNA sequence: TGTGCCAGCCTTACCCTCAGAAACCGACCTGAAGCTTTCTTT. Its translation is CASLTLRNRPEAFF.

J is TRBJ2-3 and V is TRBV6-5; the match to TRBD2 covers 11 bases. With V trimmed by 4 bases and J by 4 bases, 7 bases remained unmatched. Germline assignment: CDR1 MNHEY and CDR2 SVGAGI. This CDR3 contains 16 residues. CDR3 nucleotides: TGTGCCAGCAGTTTTTTTACTAGCGGGGGATCAGATACGCAGTATTTT. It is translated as CASSFFTSGGSDTQYF.

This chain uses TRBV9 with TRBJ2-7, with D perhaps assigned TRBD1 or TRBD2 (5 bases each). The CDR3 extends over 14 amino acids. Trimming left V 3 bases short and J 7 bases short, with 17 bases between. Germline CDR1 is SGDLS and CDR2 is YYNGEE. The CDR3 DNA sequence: TGTGCCAGCAGCGCCGGGGACGGAATGGGAGAGCAGTACTTC. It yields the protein CASSAGDGMGEQYF.

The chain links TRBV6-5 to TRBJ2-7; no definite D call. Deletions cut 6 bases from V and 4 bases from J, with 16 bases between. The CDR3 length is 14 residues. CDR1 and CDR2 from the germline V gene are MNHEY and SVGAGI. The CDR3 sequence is CASREQETSYEQYF. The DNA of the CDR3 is TGTGCCAGCAGGGAACAAGAAACAAGTTACGAGCAGTACTTC.